This T cell receptor beta chain originates from a study of lymphopenia after photon versus proton radiotherapy. The study's findings and limits: Survival link was tested only in deceased patients; proton benefit remains a possibility. Proton therapy kept repertoires fairly stable, unlike photons, which gained effector/memory cells. After lymphocyte nadir, photon-treated repertoires showed oligoclonal expansion, especially CD8+ Temra.

Germline V gene lookup returns CDR1 SEHNR and CDR2 FQNEAQ (reference sequence). The CDR3 spans 15 residues. Deletions cut 5 bases from V and 1 base from J, with 9 bases between. Libraries were prepared by immunoSEQ multiplex PCR; TCRdb keeps only in-frame clonotypes and omits some of them. The sample consists of approximately 150,000 clones, about nine tenths of them appearing once. This clone was counted only a few times. The antigen is not known. The sequence was obtained from a man in his fifties or sixties with gastric cancer. Sample: peripheral blood, taken from a patient treated with photon-based radiotherapy. The chain has TRBV7-9 and TRBJ2-6; D remains unclear. This CDR3 is CASSRERSGANVLTF. The CDR3 DNA reads TGTGCCAGCAGCCGAGAAAGGTCTGGGGCCAACGTCCTGACTTTC.